The text below deals with one T cell receptor beta chain. Sequencing used immunoSEQ multiplex PCR; TCRdb keeps in-frame clones, though not all of them. This table has some 120,000 clones, around 80% appearing once. This record belongs to a study of blood T cell repertoires in COVID-19. Germline-derived CDR1 and CDR2 are SGHAT and FQNNGV. The CDR3 covers 16 residues. V was cut by 4 bases and J by 1 base, with 16 bases left in between. The clonotype comes from a man aged 70-80 years with acute or convalescent COVID-19. The sequenced sample was peripheral blood. V and J are TRBV11-2 and TRBJ2-5; D possibly corresponds to TRBD2 (6 bases). CDR3 bases: TGTGCCAGCAGCTCCGGAGCTGTGGGGGGCCAAGAGACCCAGTACTTC. The encoded protein is CASSSGAVGGQETQYF.